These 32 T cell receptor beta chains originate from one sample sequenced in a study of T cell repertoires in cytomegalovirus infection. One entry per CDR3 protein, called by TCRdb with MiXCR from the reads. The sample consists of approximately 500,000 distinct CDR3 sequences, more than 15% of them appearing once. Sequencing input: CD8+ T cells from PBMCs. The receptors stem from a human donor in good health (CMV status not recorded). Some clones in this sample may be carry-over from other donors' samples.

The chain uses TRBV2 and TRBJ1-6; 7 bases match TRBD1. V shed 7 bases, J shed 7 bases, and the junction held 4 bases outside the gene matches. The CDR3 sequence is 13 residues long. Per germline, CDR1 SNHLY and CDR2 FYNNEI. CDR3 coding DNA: TGTGCCAGCATAGGACAGGTGAATTCACCCCTCCACTTT. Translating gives CASIGQVNSPLHF.

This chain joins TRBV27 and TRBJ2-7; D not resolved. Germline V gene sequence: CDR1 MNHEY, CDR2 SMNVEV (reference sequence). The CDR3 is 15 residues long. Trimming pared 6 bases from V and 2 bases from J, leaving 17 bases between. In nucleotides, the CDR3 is TGTGCCAGCAGGCCAGACCCTCAGTTTCCCTACGAGCAGTACTTC. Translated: CASRPDPQFPYEQYF.

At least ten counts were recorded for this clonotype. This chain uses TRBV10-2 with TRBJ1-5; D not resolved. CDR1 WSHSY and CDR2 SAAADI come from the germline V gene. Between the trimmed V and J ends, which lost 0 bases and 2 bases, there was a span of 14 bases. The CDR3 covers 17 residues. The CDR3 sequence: CASSESNRVRGNQPQHF. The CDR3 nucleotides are TGCGCCAGCAGTGAGTCGAATAGGGTAAGGGGCAATCAGCCCCAGCATTTT.

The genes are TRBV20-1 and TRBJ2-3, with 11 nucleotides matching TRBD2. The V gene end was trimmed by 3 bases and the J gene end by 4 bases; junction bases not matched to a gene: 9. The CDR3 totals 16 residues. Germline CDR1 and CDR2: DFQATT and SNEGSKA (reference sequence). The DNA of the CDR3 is TGCAGTGCTAGGAAAACGGGACTAGCGGCCCCAGATACGCAGTATTTT. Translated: CSARKTGLAAPDTQYF.

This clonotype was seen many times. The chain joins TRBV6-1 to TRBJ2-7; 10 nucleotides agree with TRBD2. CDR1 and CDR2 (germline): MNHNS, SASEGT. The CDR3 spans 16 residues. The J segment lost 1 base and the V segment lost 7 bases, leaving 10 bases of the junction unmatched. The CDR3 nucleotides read TGTGCCAGCAAACTAAATGTACTAGCGGGGTCCTACGAGCAGTACTTC. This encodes CASKLNVLAGSYEQYF.

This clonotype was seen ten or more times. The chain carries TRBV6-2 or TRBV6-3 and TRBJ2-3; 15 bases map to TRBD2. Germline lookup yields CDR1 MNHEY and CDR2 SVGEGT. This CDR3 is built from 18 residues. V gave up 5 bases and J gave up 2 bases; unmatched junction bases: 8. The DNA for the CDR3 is TGTGCCAGCAGTGTCCCGGGACTAGCGGGAGGCTTCACAGATACGCAGTATTTT. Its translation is CASSVPGLAGGFTDTQYF.

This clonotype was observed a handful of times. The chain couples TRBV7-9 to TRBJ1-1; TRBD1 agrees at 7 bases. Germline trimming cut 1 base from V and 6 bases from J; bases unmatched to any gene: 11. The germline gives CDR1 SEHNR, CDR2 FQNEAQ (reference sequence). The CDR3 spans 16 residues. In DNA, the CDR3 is TGTGCCAGCAGCTTAGGTACAGGGGAGCAGGGCGCTGAAGCTTTCTTT. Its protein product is CASSLGTGEQGAEAFF.

The CDR3 nucleotides read TGTGCCAGCAGCCACCGGGGAGGGGAGACCCAGTACTTC. Its protein is CASSHRGGETQYF. V and J are TRBV11-3 and TRBJ2-5, with 7 bases matching TRBD2. The junction had 5 bases not matched to a gene; V was cut back by 5 bases and J by 5 bases. In germline, CDR1 is SGHNT, CDR2 YENEEA. This CDR3 spans 13 amino acids.

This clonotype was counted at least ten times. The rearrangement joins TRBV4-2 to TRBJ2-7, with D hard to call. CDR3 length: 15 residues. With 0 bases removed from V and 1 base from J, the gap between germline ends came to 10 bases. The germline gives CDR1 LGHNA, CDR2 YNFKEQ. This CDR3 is CASSQDRSASYEQYF. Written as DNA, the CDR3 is TGTGCCAGCAGCCAAGATCGTTCAGCTTCCTACGAGCAGTACTTC.

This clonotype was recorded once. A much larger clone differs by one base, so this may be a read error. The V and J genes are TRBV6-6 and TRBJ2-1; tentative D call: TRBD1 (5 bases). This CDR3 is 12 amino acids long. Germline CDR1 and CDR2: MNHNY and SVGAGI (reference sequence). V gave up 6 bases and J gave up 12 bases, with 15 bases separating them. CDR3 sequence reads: CASRLNRSVQFF. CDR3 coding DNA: TGTGCCAGCAGGTTGAACAGGTCAGTGCAGTTCTTC.

DNA of the CDR3: TGTGCCAGCAGTGAAGCTTCCGGACAGCTGAACTATGGCTACACCTTC. This codes for CASSEASGQLNYGYTF. The chain recombines TRBV6-1 with TRBJ1-2, with D perhaps matching TRBD1 (6 bases). Trimming took off 0 bases at V and 2 bases at J, with 13 bases between the two ends. There are 16 residues in the CDR3. Germline CDR1 MNHNS, CDR2 SASEGT.

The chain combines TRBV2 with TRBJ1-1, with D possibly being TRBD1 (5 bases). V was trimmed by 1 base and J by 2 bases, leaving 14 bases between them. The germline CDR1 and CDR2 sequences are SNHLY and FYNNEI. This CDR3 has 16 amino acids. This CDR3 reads CASSEGAWGLNTEAFF. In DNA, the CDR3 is TGTGCCAGCAGTGAAGGTGCCTGGGGACTCAACACTGAAGCTTTCTTT.

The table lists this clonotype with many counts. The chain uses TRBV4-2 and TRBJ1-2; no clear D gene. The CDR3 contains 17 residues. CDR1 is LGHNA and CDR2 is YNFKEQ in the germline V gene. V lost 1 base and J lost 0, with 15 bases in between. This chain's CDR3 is CASSQGLTQPANYGYTF. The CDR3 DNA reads TGTGCCAGCAGCCAAGGATTGACCCAGCCAGCTAACTATGGCTACACCTTC.

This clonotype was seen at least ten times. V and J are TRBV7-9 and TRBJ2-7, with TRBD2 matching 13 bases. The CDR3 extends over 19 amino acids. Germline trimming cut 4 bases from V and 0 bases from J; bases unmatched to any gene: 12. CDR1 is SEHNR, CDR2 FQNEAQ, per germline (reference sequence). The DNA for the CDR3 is TGTGCCAGCAGCTACCGCCGACTAGCGGGGGGCCCGAGCTCCTACGAGCAGTACTTC. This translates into CASSYRRLAGGPSSYEQYF.

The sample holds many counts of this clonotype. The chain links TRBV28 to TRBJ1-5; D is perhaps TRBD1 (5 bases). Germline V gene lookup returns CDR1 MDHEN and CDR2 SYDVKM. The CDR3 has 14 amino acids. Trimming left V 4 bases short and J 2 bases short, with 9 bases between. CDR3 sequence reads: CASSSVTGNQPQHF. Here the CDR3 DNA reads TGTGCCAGCAGTTCCGTGACAGGCAATCAGCCCCAGCATTTT.

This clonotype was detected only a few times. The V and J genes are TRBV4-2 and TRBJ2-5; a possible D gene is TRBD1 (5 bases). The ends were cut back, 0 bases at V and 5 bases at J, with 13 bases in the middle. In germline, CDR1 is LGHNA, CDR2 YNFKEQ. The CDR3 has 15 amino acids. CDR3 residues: CASSQENFPGETQYF. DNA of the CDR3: TGTGCCAGCAGCCAAGAAAACTTCCCAGGGGAGACCCAGTACTTC.

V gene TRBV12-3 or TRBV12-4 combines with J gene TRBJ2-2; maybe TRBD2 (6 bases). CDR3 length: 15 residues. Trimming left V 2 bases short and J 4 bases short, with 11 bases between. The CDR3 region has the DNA TGTGCCAGCAGTTTATTCGGGGGAGGCACCGGGGAGCTGTTTTTT. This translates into CASSLFGGGTGELFF.

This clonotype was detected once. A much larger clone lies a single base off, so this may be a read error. The CDR3 sequence is CASGLVGAGHNGQFF. The CDR3 DNA follows: TGTGCTAGTGGTTTGGTAGGCGCCGGACACAATGGGCAGTTCTTC. The chain uses TRBV12-5 and TRBJ2-1; possible D gene TRBD1, 5 bases. Per the germline V gene, CDR1 is LGHNT and CDR2 is FRNRAP. This CDR3 is built from 15 residues.

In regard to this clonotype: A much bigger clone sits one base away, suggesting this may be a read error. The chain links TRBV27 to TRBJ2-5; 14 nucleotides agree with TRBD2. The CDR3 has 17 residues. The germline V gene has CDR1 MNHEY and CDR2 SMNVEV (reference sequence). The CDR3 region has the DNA TGTGCCAGCAGTTTATCGGGACTAGCGGGGGCCCAAGAGGCCCAGTACTTC. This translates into CASSLSGLAGAQEAQYF.

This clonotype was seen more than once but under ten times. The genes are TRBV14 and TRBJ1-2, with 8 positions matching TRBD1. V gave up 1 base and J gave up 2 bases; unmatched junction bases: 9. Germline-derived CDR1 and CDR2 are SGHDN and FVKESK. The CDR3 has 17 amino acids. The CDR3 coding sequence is TGTGCCAGCAGCCAAGGGAATCAGGGGGCGAGAAACTATGGCTACACCTTC. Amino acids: CASSQGNQGARNYGYTF.

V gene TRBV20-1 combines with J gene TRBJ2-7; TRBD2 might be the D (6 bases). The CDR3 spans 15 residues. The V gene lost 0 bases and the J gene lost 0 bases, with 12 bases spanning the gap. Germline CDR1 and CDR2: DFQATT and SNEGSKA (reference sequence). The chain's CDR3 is CSARDLPSDSYEQYF. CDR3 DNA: TGCAGTGCTAGAGATCTACCTAGCGACTCCTACGAGCAGTACTTC.

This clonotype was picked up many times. CDR3 sequence: CASTVGGARYEQYF. In nucleotides, the CDR3 is TGTGCCAGCACTGTGGGAGGGGCGCGATACGAGCAGTACTTC. V is TRBV6-2 or TRBV6-3 and J is TRBJ2-7, with 7 nucleotides matching TRBD2. CDR3 length equals 14 residues. The V gene's germline CDR1 is MNHEY and CDR2 SVGEGT. J was trimmed by 4 bases and V by 7 bases; bases with no gene match: 10.

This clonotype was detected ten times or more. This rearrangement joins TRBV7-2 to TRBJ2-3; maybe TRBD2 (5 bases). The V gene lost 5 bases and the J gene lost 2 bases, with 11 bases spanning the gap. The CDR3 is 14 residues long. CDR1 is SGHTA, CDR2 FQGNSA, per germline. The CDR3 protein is CASSGSGTTDTQYF. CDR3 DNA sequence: TGTGCCAGCAGCGGAAGCGGAACCACAGATACGCAGTATTTT.

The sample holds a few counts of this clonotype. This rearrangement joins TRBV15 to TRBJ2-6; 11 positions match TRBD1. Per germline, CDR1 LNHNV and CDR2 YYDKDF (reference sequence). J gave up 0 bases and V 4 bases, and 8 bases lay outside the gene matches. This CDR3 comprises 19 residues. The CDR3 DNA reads TGTGCCACCAGCACTAGGACAGGGGGCTTCTTCTCTGGGGCCAACGTCCTGACTTTC. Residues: CATSTRTGGFFSGANVLTF. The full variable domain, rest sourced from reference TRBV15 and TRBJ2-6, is DAMVIQNPRYQVTQFGKPVTLSCSQTLNHNVMYWYQQKSSQAPKLLFHYYDKDFNNEADTPDNFQSRRPNTSFCFLDIRSPGLGDTAMYLCATSTRTGGFFSGANVLTFGAGSRLTVL.

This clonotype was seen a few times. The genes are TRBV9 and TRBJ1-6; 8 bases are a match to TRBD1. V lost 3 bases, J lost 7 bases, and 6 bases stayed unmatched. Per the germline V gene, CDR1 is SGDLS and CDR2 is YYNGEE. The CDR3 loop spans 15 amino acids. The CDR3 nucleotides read TGTGCCAGCAGCGCAACAGGGGGACCAAATTCACCCCTCCACTTT. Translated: CASSATGGPNSPLHF. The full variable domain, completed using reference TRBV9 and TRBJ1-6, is DSGVTQTPKHLITATGQRVTLRCSPRSGDLSVYWYQQSLDQGLQFLIQYYNGEERAKGNILERFSAQQFPDLHSELNLSSLELGDSALYFCASSATGGPNSPLHFGNGTRLTVT.

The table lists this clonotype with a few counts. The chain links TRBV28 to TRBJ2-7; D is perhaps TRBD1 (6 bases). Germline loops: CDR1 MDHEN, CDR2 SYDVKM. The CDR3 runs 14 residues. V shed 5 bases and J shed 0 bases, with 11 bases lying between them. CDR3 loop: CASSAPRGSYEQYF. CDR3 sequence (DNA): TGTGCCAGCAGTGCCCCCAGGGGCTCCTACGAGCAGTACTTC.

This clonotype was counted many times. For the CDR3, the DNA is TGTGCCAGCAGAACCCCACTCGGAAATACGCAGTATTTT. It encodes CASRTPLGNTQYF. This chain connects TRBV12-3 or TRBV12-4 to TRBJ2-3, with D hard to call. The CDR3 covers 13 residues. Deletions cut 6 bases from V and 7 bases from J, with 14 bases between.

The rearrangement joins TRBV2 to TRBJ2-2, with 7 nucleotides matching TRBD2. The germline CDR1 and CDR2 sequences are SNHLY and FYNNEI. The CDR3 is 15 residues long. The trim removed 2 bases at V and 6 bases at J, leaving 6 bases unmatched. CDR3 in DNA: TGTGCCAGCAGTGAAAACCGCGGGAGAGCCGGGGAGCTGTTTTTT. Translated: CASSENRGRAGELFF.

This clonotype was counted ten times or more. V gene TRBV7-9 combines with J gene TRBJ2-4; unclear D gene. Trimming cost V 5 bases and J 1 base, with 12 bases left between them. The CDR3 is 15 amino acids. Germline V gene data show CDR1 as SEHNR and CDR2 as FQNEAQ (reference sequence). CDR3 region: CASSGPIRAKNIQYF. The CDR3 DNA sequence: TGTGCCAGCAGCGGTCCGATTCGTGCCAAAAACATTCAGTACTTC. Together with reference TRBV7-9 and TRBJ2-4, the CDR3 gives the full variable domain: DTGVSQNPRHKITKRGQNVTFRCDPISEHNRLYWYRQTLGQGPEFLTYFQNEAQLEKSRLLSDRFSAERPKGSFSTLEIQRTEQGDSAMYLCASSGPIRAKNIQYFGAGTRLSVL.

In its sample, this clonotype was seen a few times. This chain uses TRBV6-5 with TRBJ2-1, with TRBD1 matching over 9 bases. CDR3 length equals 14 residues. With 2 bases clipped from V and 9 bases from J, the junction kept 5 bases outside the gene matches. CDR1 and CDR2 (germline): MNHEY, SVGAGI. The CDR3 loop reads CASSYRDRVGEQFF. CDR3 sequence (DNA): TGTGCCAGCAGTTACCGGGACAGGGTAGGTGAGCAGTTCTTC.

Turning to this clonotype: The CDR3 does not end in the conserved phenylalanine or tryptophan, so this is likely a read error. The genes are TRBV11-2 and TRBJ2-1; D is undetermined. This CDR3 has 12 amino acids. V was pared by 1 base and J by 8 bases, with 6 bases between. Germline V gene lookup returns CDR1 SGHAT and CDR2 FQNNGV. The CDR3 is CASSLVSDEQFL. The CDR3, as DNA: TGTGCCAGCAGCTTAGTGAGCGATGAGCAGTTCTTA.

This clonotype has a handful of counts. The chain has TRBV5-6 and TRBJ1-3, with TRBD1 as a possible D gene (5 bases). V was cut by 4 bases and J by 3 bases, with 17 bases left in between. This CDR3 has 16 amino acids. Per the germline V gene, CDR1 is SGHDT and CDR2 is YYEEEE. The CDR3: CASSPPSPGGGNTIYF. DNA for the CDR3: TGTGCCAGCAGCCCTCCTTCTCCCGGGGGTGGAAACACCATATATTTT.